The 18 T cell receptor beta chains reported below all come from one sample, sequenced in a study of blood T cell repertoires in COVID-19. The table came from immunoSEQ multiplex PCR; TCRdb's copy has only in-frame clones and leaves some out. The table includes fewer than 250,000 clones, 83% detected once. The sequenced material came from PBMCs or T cells enriched from blood (not recorded which). Every receptor here comes from a woman aged 45 to 65 who had been exposed to COVID-19.

CDR3 residues: CASTPWSGRATDTQYF. CDR3 nucleotide sequence: TGTGCCAGCACCCCTTGGAGCGGGCGCGCCACAGATACGCAGTATTTT. V and J are TRBV28 and TRBJ2-3; the D gene is possibly TRBD2 (6 bases). Germline V lookup: CDR1 MDHEN, CDR2 SYDVKM. The CDR3 has 16 residues. V dropped 7 bases and J dropped 2 bases, with 19 bases sitting between them.

V gene TRBV7-3 combines with J gene TRBJ2-1, with TRBD2 identical over 12 bases. V lost 5 bases to trimming and J lost 9 bases; unmatched junction nucleotides: 8. CDR3 length: 15 residues. The V gene's germline CDR1 is SGHTA and CDR2 FQGTGA. The CDR3 loop is CASSAGLAGKAEQFF. DNA of the CDR3: TGTGCCAGCAGCGCAGGACTAGCGGGGAAAGCTGAGCAGTTCTTC.

The chain recombines TRBV29-1 with TRBJ1-3, with TRBD1 matching 7 bases. Trimming cost V 6 bases and J 3 bases; bases outside gene matches: 5. This CDR3 is 13 amino acids long. Germline CDR1 reads SQVTM; CDR2 reads ANQGSEA. The CDR3 spells CSVRTGGGNTIYF. The CDR3 region has the DNA TGCAGCGTCCGGACAGGCGGTGGAAACACCATATATTTT.

The chain employs TRBV7-9 and TRBJ2-3, with 9 bases lining up with TRBD2. The V gene's germline CDR1 is SEHNR and CDR2 FQNEAQ (reference sequence). This CDR3 is 16 amino acids long. V lost 3 bases, J lost 4 bases, and 8 bases stayed unmatched. The CDR3 nucleotides are TGTGCCAGCAGCTTTCAAAGCGGGGGGTACGCAGATACGCAGTATTTT. Its protein is CASSFQSGGYADTQYF.

This chain uses TRBV6-5 with TRBJ1-1; D is ambiguous. This CDR3 region has 14 residues. Trimming removed 0 bases at V and 6 bases at J, with 11 bases between. Germline V gene sequence: CDR1 MNHEY, CDR2 SVGAGI. The CDR3 sequence is CASSYSSAGPEAFF. DNA of the CDR3: TGTGCCAGCAGTTACTCGAGTGCAGGTCCTGAAGCTTTCTTT.

The chain has TRBV15 and TRBJ1-1; D is unclear. The CDR3 totals 17 residues. Germline CDR1 is LNHNV and CDR2 is YYDKDF (reference sequence). The V end lost 0 bases, the J end lost 4 bases, and 18 bases lay between the germline ends. The CDR3 reads CATSREEGARPGTEAFF. CDR3 DNA sequence: TGTGCCACCAGCAGAGAAGAAGGTGCGCGGCCGGGCACTGAAGCTTTCTTT.

The chain carries TRBV6-5 and TRBJ1-1; no clear D. Germline lookup yields CDR1 MNHEY and CDR2 SVGAGI. The CDR3 is made up of 13 amino acids. V shed 1 base and J shed 8 bases, with 11 bases lying between them. Here the CDR3 reads CASSYYVEGEAFF. The DNA for the CDR3 is TGTGCCAGCAGTTACTACGTAGAGGGAGAAGCTTTCTTT.

The chain uses TRBV5-3 and TRBJ1-2, with TRBD1 identical over 10 bases. TRBV5-3 is reported as an ORF; its role is uncertain. The V segment lost 3 bases and the J segment 4 bases; nucleotides outside the gene matches: 6. The CDR3 has 15 residues. The CDR3 nucleotides are TGTGCCAGAAGCTCCCCGACAGGGGGCACCTATGGCTACACCTTC. Residues: CARSSPTGGTYGYTF.

A word on this clone: Additional DNA sequences in this sample encode the identical CDR3. The V call is TRBV7-9, the J call TRBJ1-1; no reliable D call. V was shortened by 5 bases and J by 0 bases, with 7 bases between the two germline ends. There are 13 residues in the CDR3. Germline CDR1 is SEHNR and CDR2 is FQNEAQ (reference sequence). The CDR3 bases are TGTGCCAGCAGCAGGGTTATGAACACTGAAGCTTTCTTT. The encoded protein is CASSRVMNTEAFF.

This clone was seen a handful of times. The chain employs TRBV13 and TRBJ1-1, with a tentative D call TRBD1 (6 bases). V was shortened by 5 bases and J by 9 bases, with 13 bases between the two germline ends. The CDR3 sequence is 12 residues long. Germline-derived CDR1 and CDR2 are PRHDT and FYEKMQ (reference sequence). The CDR3 reads CASSARGYQAFF. The CDR3 coding sequence is TGTGCCAGCAGCGCCAGGGGTTACCAAGCTTTCTTT. Full variable domain (missing parts from reference TRBV13 and TRBJ1-1): AAGVIQSPRHLIKEKRETATLKCYPIPRHDTVYWYQQGPGQDPQFLISFYEKMQSDKGSIPDRFSAQQFSDYHSELNMSSLELGDSALYFCASSARGYQAFFGQGTRLTVV.

CDR3 sequence (DNA): TGTGCCAGCAGCTTAGGCCCCCATGAGAGCGGGAACTATGGCTACACCTTC. Translated, it gives CASSLGPHESGNYGYTF. V usage is TRBV7-2 and J usage is TRBJ1-2; D call uncertain. In germline, CDR1 is SGHTA, CDR2 FQGNSA. The CDR3 loop spans 17 amino acids. The V and J ends lost 1 base and 2 bases respectively, with 17 bases between them.

This chain connects TRBV28 to TRBJ1-3, with a tentative D call TRBD1 (6 bases). Trimming removed 7 bases at V and 4 bases at J, with 17 bases between. The germline V gene encodes CDR1 MDHEN and CDR2 SYDVKM. The CDR3 runs 15 residues. The CDR3 loop reads CASIWGGLWGNTIYF. The CDR3 nucleotides are TGTGCCAGCATCTGGGGGGGGCTGTGGGGAAACACCATATATTTT.

This clone was recorded many times. The chain links TRBV12-3 or TRBV12-4 to TRBJ2-7; D may be TRBD2 (5 bases). This CDR3 region has 13 residues. V was shortened by 5 bases and J by 5 bases, with 13 bases between the two germline ends. The CDR3 bases are TGTGCCAGCAGTGCTTTAGTCGGGAACGAGCAGTACTTC. This sequence encodes CASSALVGNEQYF.

The chain employs TRBV10-3 and TRBJ2-7; 14 bases match TRBD2. This CDR3 comprises 18 residues. V trimming: 5 bases; J trimming: 3 bases; junction bases outside the gene matches: 12. The germline V gene has CDR1 ENHRY and CDR2 SYGVKD. CDR3 in amino acids: CAISTGTSGGPLSYEQYF. CDR3 in DNA: TGTGCCATCAGTACCGGGACTAGCGGGGGCCCACTTAGCTACGAGCAGTACTTC.

This clone was recorded only once. The J gene is TRBJ1-5, the V gene TRBV19; possible D gene TRBD1, 5 bases. The CDR3 covers 14 residues. The germline gives CDR1 LNHDA, CDR2 SQIVND (reference sequence). V lost 4 bases to trimming and J lost 3 bases, with 10 bases between them. CDR3: CASSRQGDNQPQHF. The CDR3, as DNA: TGTGCCAGTAGTAGGCAGGGTGACAATCAGCCCCAGCATTTT. The whole variable domain, filled in from reference TRBV19 and TRBJ1-5, reads DGGITQSPKYLFRKEGQNVTLSCEQNLNHDAMYWYRQDPGQGLRLIYYSQIVNDFQKGDIAEGYSVSREKKESFPLTVTSAQKNPTAFYLCASSRQGDNQPQHFGDGTRLSIL.

The gene calls are TRBV5-1 and TRBJ2-5; the D gene is possibly TRBD1 (7 bases). CDR1 is SGHRS, CDR2 YFSETQ, per germline. The germline V and J ends were trimmed by 3 bases and 2 bases, with 11 bases remaining between them. The CDR3 spans 14 residues. The CDR3, as DNA: TGCGCCAGCAGCTCACAGGGGAGGCAAGAGACCCAGTACTTC. It is translated as CASSSQGRQETQYF.

The V call is TRBV3-1 (or the pseudogene TRBV3-2), the J call TRBJ1-2, with a weak D call TRBD1 (6 bases). V dropped 0 bases and J dropped 2 bases, with 10 bases sitting between them. The CDR3 is 15 amino acids. In germline, CDR1 is LGHDT, CDR2 YNNKEL (reference sequence). The CDR3 spells CASSQDGRGNYGYTF. The CDR3 bases are TGTGCCAGCAGCCAAGATGGGAGGGGGAACTATGGCTACACCTTC.

The CDR3 DNA reads TGTGCCAGCAGTTTCCCTCAGGGGGTTGGTGGGGAGCTGTTTTTT. Its protein is CASSFPQGVGGELFF. This chain uses TRBV28 with TRBJ2-2; 7 bases are a match to TRBD1. The CDR3 sequence is 15 residues long. Trimming cost V 3 bases and J 8 bases; bases outside gene matches: 9. CDR1 MDHEN and CDR2 SYDVKM come from the germline V gene.